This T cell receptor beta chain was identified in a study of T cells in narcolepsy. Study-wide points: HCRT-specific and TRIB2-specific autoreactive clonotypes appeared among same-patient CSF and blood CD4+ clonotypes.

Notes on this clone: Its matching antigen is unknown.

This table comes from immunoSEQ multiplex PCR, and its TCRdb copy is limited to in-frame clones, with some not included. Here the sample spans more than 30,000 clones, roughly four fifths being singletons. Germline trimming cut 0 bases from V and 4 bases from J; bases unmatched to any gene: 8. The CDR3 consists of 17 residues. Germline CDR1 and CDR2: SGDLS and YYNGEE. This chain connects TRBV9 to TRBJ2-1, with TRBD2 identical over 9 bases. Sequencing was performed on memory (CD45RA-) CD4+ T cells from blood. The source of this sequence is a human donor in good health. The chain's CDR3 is CASSVDPPSGVYNEQFF. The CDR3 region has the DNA TGTGCCAGCAGCGTAGATCCCCCTAGCGGGGTATACAATGAGCAGTTCTTC.